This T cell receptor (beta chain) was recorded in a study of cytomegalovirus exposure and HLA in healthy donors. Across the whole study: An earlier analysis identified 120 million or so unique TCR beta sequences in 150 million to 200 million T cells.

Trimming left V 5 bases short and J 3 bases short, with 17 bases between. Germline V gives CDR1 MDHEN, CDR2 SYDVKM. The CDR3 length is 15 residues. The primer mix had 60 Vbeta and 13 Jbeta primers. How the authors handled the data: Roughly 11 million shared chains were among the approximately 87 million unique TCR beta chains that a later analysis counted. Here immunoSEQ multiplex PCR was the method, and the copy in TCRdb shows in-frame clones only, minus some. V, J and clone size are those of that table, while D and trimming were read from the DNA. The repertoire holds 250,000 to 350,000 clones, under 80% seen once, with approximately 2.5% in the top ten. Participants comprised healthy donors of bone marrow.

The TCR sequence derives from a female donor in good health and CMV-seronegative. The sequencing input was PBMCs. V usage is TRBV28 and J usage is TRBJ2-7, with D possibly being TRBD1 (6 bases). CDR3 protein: CASSPPRTAFYEQYF. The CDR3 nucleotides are TGTGCCAGCAGTCCCCCCCGGACAGCCTTCTACGAGCAGTACTTC.